This record concerns one T cell receptor (beta chain) sequence. Its antigen is unknown. One entry per CDR3 protein, called by TCRdb with MiXCR from the 5' RACE reads. The profile covers about 730,000 distinct CDR3 sequences, with less than 25% appearing a single time and 4% to 5.5% taken by the ten largest. This specimen comes from a study of identical twins. General study findings and limits: Insertion counts were lower in abundant cord blood beta clonotypes, a trend that memory repertoires did not show.

Germline CDR1 WNHNN, CDR2 SYGVQD (reference sequence). Trimming shortened V by 3 bases and J by 6 bases, and 14 bases separated the two germline ends. This CDR3 has 14 amino acids. These data also featured in a second study, about T cells expressing NK-cell markers. That work states: Among several donors, these clonotypes also ranked first in the CD3+CD56-NKG2C+ fraction.

The chain couples TRBV10-1 to TRBJ1-2, with a tentative D call TRBD1 (6 bases). The sequence came from a woman between 18 and 30 years old in good health. The sequenced sample was PBMCs. The CDR3 protein is CASSDQDSPHGYTF. The CDR3 DNA reads as TGCGCCAGCAGTGATCAGGACAGCCCACATGGCTACACCTTC.